This TCR beta chain was sequenced in a study of shared clonotypes between healthy human individuals. On the study more broadly: Each donor contributed plates that comprised three CD4 naive, three CD4 memory, two CD8 naive and one CD8 memory. Whole-study results and caveats: Across subsets, estimated richness was generally greater for naive than for memory populations. Clonotypes not shared had lower generation probabilities than those common to all four donors.

The CDR3 contains 15 residues. V shed 6 bases and J 6 bases; nucleotides not matched to a gene: 13. Germline loops: CDR1 SNHLY, CDR2 FYNNEI. Note on this clone: Its antigen remains unknown.

Assay used: immunoSEQ multiplex PCR; TCRdb lists only in-frame clones, some missing. The sample has around 1.5 million clones, approximately 98% seen once. The receptor comes from a man aged 25 to 45 in good health. This chain connects TRBV2 to TRBJ1-2; TRBD1 matches at 7 bases. Sequencing was performed on naive CD4+ T cells sorted from blood. Indicated subset: CD45RA+ positively selected. In nucleotides, the CDR3 is TGTGCCAGCAGGACGACCGGGACAGCCAGGAATGGCTACACCTTC. This sequence encodes CASRTTGTARNGYTF.